This T cell receptor beta chain is drawn from a study of T cell repertoires in cytomegalovirus infection. MiXCR was run by TCRdb on the reads, yielding one entry per CDR3 protein. The data hold around 900,000 distinct CDR3 sequences, with about a third observed a single time. Only a few counts were recorded for this clonotype. Its target is unknown. Unmatched junction bases numbered 6, after V lost 9 bases and J lost 6 bases. The CDR3 extends over 13 amino acids. The sample here was cultured CD8+ T cells from PBMCs, taken from culture after CMV antigen stimulation. The gene calls are TRBV12-3 or TRBV12-4 and TRBJ1-4; 8 nucleotides agree with TRBD1. This TCR was recovered from a human donor in good health (CMV status not recorded). Some clones in this sample may be carry-over from other donors' samples. The CDR3 DNA follows: TGTGCCAGTTCGAGGACAGGGTATGAAAAACTGTTTTTT. Encoded protein: CASSRTGYEKLFF.